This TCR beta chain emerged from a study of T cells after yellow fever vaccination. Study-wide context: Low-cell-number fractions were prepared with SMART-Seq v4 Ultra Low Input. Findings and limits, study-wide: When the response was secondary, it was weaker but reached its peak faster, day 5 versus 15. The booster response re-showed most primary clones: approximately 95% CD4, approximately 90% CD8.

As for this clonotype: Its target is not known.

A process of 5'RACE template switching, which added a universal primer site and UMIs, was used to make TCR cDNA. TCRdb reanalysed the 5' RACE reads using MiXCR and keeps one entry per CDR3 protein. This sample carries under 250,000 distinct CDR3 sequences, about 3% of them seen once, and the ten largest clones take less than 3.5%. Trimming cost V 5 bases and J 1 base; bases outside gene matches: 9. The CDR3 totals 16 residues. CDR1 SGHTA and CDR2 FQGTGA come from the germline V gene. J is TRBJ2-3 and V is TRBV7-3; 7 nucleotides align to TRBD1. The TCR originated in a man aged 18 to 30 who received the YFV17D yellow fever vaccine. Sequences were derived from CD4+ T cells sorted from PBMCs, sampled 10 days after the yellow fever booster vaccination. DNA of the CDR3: TGTGCCAGCAGCCCAACGAGAGGGGGCGGCACAGATACGCAGTATTTT. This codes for CASSPTRGGGTDTQYF.